This T cell receptor (beta chain) was sequenced in a study of response to subunit inactivated influenza vaccine. This clonotype was seen more than once but under ten times. The antigen is not known. Germline V gene lookup returns CDR1 SEHNR and CDR2 FQNEAQ (reference sequence). CDR3 length: 15 residues. The V and J ends lost 3 bases and 2 bases, in that order; junction bases with no gene match: 4. TCRdb used MiXCR to reprocess the RT-PCR reads, holding one entry per CDR3 protein. The sample yields some 600,000 distinct CDR3 sequences, about 15% seen once. General observations from the study: There was a suggestion from the authors that each seasonal influenza vaccination recruits few new T cells.

This chain connects TRBV7-9 to TRBJ2-5; 9 bases fit TRBD2. The source material was PBMCs from blood, sampled around 14 days before vaccination. The TCR comes from a man aged 50 to 59 who received an inactivated influenza vaccine. CDR3 coding DNA: TGTGCCAGCAGCTTCCTAGCGGGGAAACAAGAGACCCAGTACTTC. Its protein is CASSFLAGKQETQYF.